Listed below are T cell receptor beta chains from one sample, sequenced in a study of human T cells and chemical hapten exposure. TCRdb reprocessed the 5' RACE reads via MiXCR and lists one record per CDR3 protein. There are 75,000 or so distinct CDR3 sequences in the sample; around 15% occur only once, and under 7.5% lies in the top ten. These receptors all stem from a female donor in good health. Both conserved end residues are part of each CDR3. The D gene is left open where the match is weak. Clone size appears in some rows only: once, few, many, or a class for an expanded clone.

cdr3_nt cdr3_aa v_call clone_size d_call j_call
TGTGCCAGCAGCTTGAGGGGGGCCTATGGCTACACCTTC CASSLRGAYGYTF TRBV5-6 few . TRBJ1-2
TGTGCCAGCAGTTTAAGGAGAACCAACTATGGCTACACCTTC CASSLRRTNYGYTF TRBV12-3/TRBV12-4 few . TRBJ1-2
TGTGCCACCAGTGATTTTGGACTAGCGGAGAGGGATGAGCAGTTCTTC CATSDFGLAERDEQFF TRBV24-1 few TRBD2 TRBJ2-1
TGTGCCAGCAGTTACAACTCTGGGGCCAACGTCCTGACTTTC CASSYNSGANVLTF TRBV6-2/TRBV6-3 many . TRBJ2-6
TGCGCCAGCAGCCCCCTTCATTCCGGGACAGGAGCAGATGGCTACACCTTC CASSPLHSGTGADGYTF TRBV5-1 few TRBD1 TRBJ1-2
TGTGCCAGCAGTTACCCCGGGCGGGGGAACCAGTCGGCGGGCGGGGCCAACGTCCTGACTTTC CASSYPGRGNQSAGGANVLTF TRBV6-6 . TRBD2 TRBJ2-6
TGTGCCAGCAGCCCCTGGGGGGCGGGGAACACCGGGGAGCTGTTTTTT CASSPWGAGNTGELFF TRBV7-2 many . TRBJ2-2
TGTGCCAGCAGTGAAAGTTATAGCAATCAGCCCCAGCATTTT CASSESYSNQPQHF TRBV6-1 . . TRBJ1-5
TGTGCCAGCAGAACCCTAACGGGGGGGCGTGGAAACATTCAGTACTTC CASRTLTGGRGNIQYF TRBV2 . TRBD2 TRBJ2-4
TGCGCCAGCAAACCCTCAGGGGGAAACATTCAGTACTTC CASKPSGGNIQYF TRBV5-1 . TRBD1 TRBJ2-4
TGTGCCAGCCGGGGCCTGAGTGGGAGCGGCTACACCTTC CASRGLSGSGYTF TRBV12-3/TRBV12-4 . . TRBJ1-2
TGTGCCAGCAGTGACCGACAGGGGGCTGTCGGCATTCAGTACTTC CASSDRQGAVGIQYF TRBV28 few TRBD1 TRBJ2-4
TGTGCCAGCAGCCCGCACTCGGGGGTTGGGGCCAACGTCCTGACTTTC CASSPHSGVGANVLTF TRBV7-9 few . TRBJ2-6
TGTGCCAGCAGCCTACGGACTGGACCAGCTCTTAACTATGGCTACACCTTC CASSLRTGPALNYGYTF TRBV4-2 few . TRBJ1-2
TGTGCCAGCACCATGCAGGGGGCACAGCCCCAGCATTTT CASTMQGAQPQHF TRBV2 few TRBD1 TRBJ1-5
TGTGCCAGCAGCTTTTACGGGACAGCTAATGAAAAACTGTTTTTT CASSFYGTANEKLFF TRBV7-2 . TRBD1 TRBJ1-4
TGTGCCAGCAGTGAGTACGAGCAGTACTTC CASSEYEQYF TRBV2 many . TRBJ2-7
TGCAGCGTTTATAACCGGGACCGGGGGAACAATGAGCAGTTCTTC CSVYNRDRGNNEQFF TRBV29-1 . . TRBJ2-1
TGTGCCAGCAGTAAGGGGCTACACACTGAAGCTTTCTTT CASSKGLHTEAFF TRBV6-5 few . TRBJ1-1
TGTGCCAGCAGCCCAGGACGGTCCCGGGACGAGCAGTACTTC CASSPGRSRDEQYF TRBV5-6 few . TRBJ2-7
. CASSFGSGSGNNEQYF TRBV12-1 many . TRBJ2-7
TGCAGCGTTGAAAAGGACAGAGACAATGAGCAGTTCTTC CSVEKDRDNEQFF TRBV29-1 many . TRBJ2-1